The entry that follows covers one T cell receptor beta chain sequence. Trimming shortened V by 1 base and J by 6 bases, and 17 bases separated the two germline ends. The CDR3 loop spans 16 amino acids. Per germline, CDR1 MGHRA and CDR2 YSYEKL. These data come from a study of blood T cell repertoires in COVID-19. Produced via immunoSEQ multiplex PCR; TCRdb's table is partial and in-frame only. This table holds approximately 320,000 clones, around 90% found once. The V call is TRBV4-1, the J call TRBJ2-3; D call uncertain. This receptor was taken from a man in his sixties who had recovered from COVID-19. The specimen was PBMCs or T cells enriched from blood (not recorded which). CDR3 loop: CASSQVLFAGSDTQYF. The CDR3 DNA sequence: TGCGCCAGCAGCCAAGTCCTTTTCGCCGGGTCCGATACGCAGTATTTT.